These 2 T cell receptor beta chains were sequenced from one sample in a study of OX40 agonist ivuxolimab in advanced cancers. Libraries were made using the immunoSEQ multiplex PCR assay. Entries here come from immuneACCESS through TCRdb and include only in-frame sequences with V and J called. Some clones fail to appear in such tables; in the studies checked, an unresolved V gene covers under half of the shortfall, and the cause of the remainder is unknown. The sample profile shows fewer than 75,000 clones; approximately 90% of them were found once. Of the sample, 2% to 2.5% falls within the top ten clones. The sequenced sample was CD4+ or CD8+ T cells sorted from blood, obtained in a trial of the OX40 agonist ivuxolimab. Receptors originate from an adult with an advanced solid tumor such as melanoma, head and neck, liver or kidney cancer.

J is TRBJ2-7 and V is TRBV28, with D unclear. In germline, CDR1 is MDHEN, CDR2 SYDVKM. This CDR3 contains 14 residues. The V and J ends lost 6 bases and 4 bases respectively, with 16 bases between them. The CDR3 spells CASSEPPNMYEQYF. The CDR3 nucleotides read TGTGCCAGCAGCGAACCACCGAACATGTACGAGCAGTACTTC.

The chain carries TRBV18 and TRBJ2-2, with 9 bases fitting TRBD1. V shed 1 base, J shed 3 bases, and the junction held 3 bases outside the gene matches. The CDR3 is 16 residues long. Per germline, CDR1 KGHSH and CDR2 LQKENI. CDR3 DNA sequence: TGTGCCAGCTCACCACAGGGACAGGGCTACACCGGGGAGCTGTTTTTT. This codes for CASSPQGQGYTGELFF.